This T cell receptor beta chain comes out of a study of shared clonotypes between healthy human individuals. Across the study: CD4 naive and CD4 memory each took three plates per donor, while CD8 naive took two and CD8 memory one.

Positively selected for CCR7, the CD45RO-negative cells used as naive CD8 cells excluded terminally differentiated effector memory CD45RA+ cells. Free of recent acute infections or vaccinations, the donors were healthy HIV-negative adults. Once extracted for a subset, genomic DNA was divided evenly among several immunoSEQ plates. Some clones are missing from TCRdb's copy, which holds only in-frame ones; the method was immunoSEQ multiplex PCR. The top ten hold 0.9% to 1.5% of the sample, which has around 2,000,000 clones, approximately 95% seen once. The CDR3 runs 14 residues. V lost 6 bases and J lost 2; bases outside the gene matches: 6. The germline gives CDR1 LNHDA, CDR2 SQIVND (reference sequence).

The material sequenced was naive CD8+ T cells sorted from blood. V gene TRBV19 combines with J gene TRBJ2-7; 8 bases line up with TRBD1. The source of this sequence is a young man in good health. The CDR3 sequence: CASSLDREAYEQYF. Written as DNA, the CDR3 is TGTGCCAGTAGCTTGGACAGGGAGGCCTACGAGCAGTACTTC.